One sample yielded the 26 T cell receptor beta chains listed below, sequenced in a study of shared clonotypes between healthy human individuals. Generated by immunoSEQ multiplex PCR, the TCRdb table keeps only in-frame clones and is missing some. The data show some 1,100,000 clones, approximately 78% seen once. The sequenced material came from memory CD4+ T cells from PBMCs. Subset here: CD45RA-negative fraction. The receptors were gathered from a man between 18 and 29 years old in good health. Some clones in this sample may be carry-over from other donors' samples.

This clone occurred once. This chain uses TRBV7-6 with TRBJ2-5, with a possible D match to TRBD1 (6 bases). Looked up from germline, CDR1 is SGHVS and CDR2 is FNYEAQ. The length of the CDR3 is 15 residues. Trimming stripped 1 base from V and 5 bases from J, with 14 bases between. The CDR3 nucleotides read TGTGCCAGCAGCTTAGACACCAGGGGCGGGGAGACCCAGTACTTC. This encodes CASSLDTRGGETQYF. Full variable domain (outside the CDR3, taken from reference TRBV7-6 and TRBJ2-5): GAGVSQSPRYKVTKRGQDVALRCDPISGHVSLYWYRQALGQGPEFLTYFNYEAQQDKSGLPNDRFSAERPEGSISTLTIQRTEQRDSAMYRCASSLDTRGGETQYFGPGTRLLVL.

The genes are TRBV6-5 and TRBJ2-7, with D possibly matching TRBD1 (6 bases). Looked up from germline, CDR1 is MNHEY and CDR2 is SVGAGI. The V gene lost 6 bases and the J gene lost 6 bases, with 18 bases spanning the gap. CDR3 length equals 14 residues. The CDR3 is CASSPLDRPREQYF. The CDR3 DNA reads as TGTGCCAGCAGCCCGTTGGACAGACCTCGCGAGCAGTACTTC.

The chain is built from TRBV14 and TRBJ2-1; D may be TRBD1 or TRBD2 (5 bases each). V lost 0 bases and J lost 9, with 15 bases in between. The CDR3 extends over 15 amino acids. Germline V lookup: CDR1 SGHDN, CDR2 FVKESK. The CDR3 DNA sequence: TGTGCCAGCAGCCAAGATTCGAGGGGTCGGAGTGAGCAGTTCTTC. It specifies CASSQDSRGRSEQFF.

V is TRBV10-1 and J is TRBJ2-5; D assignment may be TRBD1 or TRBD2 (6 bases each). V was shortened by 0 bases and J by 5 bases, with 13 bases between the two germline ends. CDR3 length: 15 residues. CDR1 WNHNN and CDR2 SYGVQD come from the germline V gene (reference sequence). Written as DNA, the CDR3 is TGCGCCAGCAGTGAGTCCGGAGGGGGGCCCGAGACCCAGTACTTC. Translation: CASSESGGGPETQYF.

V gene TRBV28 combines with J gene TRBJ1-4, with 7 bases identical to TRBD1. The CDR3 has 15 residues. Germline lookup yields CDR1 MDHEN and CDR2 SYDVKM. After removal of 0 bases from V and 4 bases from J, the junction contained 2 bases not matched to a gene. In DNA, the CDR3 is TGTGCCAGCAGTTTATGGACAGGGAATAATGAAAAACTGTTTTTT. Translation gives CASSLWTGNNEKLFF. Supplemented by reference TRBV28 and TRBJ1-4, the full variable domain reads DVKVTQSSRYLVKRTGEKVFLECVQDMDHENMFWYRQDPGLGLRLIYFSYDVKMKEKGDIPEGYSVSREKKERFSLILESASTNQTSMYLCASSLWTGNNEKLFFGSGTQLSVL.

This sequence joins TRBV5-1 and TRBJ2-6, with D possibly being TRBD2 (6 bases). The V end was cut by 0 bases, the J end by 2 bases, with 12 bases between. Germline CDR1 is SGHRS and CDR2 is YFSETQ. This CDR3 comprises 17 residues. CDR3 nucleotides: TGCGCCAGCAGCTTGGCCGTCGGGGGTACTGGGGCCAACGTCCTGACTTTC. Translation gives CASSLAVGGTGANVLTF.

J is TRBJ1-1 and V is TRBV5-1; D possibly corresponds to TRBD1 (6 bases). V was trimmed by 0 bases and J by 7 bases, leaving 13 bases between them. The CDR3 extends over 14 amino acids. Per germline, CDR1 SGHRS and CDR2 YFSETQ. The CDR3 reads CASSLVLGGGEAFF. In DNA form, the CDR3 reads TGCGCCAGCAGCTTGGTTTTAGGGGGTGGTGAAGCTTTCTTT.

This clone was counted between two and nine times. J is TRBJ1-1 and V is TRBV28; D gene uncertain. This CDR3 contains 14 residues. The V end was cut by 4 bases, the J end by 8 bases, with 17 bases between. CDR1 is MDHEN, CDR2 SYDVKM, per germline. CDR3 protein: CASSSWTSVSEAFF. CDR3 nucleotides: TGTGCCAGCAGTTCATGGACGTCAGTGTCCGAAGCTTTCTTT.

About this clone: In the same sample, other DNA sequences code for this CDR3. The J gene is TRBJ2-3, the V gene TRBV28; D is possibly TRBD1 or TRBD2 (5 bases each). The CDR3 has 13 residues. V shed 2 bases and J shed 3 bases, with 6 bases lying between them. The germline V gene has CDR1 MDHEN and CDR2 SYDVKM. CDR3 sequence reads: CASSLGGTDTQYF. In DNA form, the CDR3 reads TGTGCCAGCAGTTTAGGGGGAACAGATACGCAGTATTTT.

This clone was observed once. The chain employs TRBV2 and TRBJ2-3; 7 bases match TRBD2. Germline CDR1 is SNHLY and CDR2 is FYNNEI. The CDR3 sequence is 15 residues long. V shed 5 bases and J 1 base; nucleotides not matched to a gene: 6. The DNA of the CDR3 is TGTGCCAGCAGTTCTTCTAGCGGAGGCACAGATACGCAGTATTTT. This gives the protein CASSSSSGGTDTQYF.

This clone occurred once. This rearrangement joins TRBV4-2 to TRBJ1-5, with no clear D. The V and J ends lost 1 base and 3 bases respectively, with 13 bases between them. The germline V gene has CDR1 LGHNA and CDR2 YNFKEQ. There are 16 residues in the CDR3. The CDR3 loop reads CASSQGRASNNQPQHF. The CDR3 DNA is TGTGCCAGCAGCCAAGGTCGTGCCTCTAACAATCAGCCCCAGCATTTT.

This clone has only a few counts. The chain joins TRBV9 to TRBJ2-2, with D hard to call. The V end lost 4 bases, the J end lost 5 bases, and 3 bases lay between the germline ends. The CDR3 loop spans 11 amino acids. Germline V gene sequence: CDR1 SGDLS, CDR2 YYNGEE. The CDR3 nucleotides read TGTGCCAGCAGCTCGACCGGGGAGCTGTTTTTT. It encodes CASSSTGELFF.

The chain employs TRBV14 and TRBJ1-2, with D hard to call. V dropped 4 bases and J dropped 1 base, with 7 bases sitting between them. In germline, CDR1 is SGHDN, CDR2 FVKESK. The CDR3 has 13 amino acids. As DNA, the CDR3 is TGTGCCAGCAGCCCTCAGGTTAACTATGGCTACACCTTC. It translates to CASSPQVNYGYTF. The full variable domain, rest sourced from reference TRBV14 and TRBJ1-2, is EAGVTQFPSHSVIEKGQTVTLRCDPISGHDNLYWYRRVMGKEIKFLLHFVKESKQDESGMPNNRFLAERTGGTYSTLKVQPAELEDSGVYFCASSPQVNYGYTFGSGTRLTVV.

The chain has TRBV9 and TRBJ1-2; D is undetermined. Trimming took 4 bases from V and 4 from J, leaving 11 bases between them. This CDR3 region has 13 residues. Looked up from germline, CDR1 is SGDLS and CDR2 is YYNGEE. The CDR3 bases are TGTGCCAGCAGCCCCCGGCCTTTCTATGGCTACACCTTC. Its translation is CASSPRPFYGYTF.

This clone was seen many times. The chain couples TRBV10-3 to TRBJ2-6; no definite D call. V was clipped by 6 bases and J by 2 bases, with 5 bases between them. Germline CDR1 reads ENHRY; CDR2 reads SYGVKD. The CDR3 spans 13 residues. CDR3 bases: TGTGCCATCAGAGACGCTGGGGCCAACGTCCTGACTTTC. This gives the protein CAIRDAGANVLTF.

DNA of the CDR3: TGCGCCAGCACCCCGTTCGTGACAACCCCACGGAATGAGCAGTTCTTC. This translates into CASTPFVTTPRNEQFF. The chain employs TRBV5-1 and TRBJ2-1; D uncertain. Trimming took 6 bases from V and 7 from J, leaving 23 bases between them. The CDR3 runs to 16 residues. Germline CDR1 SGHRS, CDR2 YFSETQ.

Here the CDR3 reads CASEPLLAGGGEQFF. CDR3 DNA: TGTGCCAGCGAACCGTTATTAGCGGGAGGGGGTGAGCAGTTCTTC. The J gene is TRBJ2-1, the V gene TRBV27; 11 bases match TRBD2. V trimming: 8 bases; J trimming: 9 bases; junction bases outside the gene matches: 12. The CDR3 is 15 amino acids. Per germline, CDR1 MNHEY and CDR2 SMNVEV (reference sequence).

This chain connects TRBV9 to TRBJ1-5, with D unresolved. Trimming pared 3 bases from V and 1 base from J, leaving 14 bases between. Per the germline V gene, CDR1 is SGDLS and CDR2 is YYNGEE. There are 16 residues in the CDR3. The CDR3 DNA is TGTGCCAGCAGCGAATCCCCCGTGGAGAGCAATCAGCCCCAGCATTTT. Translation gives CASSESPVESNQPQHF.

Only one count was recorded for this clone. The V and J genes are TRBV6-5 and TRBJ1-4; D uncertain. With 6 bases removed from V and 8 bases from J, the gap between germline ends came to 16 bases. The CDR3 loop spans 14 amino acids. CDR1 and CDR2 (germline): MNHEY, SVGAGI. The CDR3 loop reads CASSRGGSEEKLFF. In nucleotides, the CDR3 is TGTGCCAGCAGCCGAGGCGGGTCAGAGGAAAAACTGTTTTTT.

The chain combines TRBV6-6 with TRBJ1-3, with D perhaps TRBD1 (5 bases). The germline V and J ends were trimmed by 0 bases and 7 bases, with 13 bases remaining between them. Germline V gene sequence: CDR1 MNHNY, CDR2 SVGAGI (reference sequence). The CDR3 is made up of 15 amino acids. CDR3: CASSYSGGLGNTIYF. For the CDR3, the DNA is TGTGCCAGCAGTTACTCCGGGGGACTAGGGAACACCATATATTTT.

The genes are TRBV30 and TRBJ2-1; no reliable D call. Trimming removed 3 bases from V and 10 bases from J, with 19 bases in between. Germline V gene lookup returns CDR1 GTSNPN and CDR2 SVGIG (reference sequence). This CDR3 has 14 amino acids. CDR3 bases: TGTGCCTGGAGGCACCGGGCCTTTTTTAGCGAGCAGTTCTTC. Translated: CAWRHRAFFSEQFF.

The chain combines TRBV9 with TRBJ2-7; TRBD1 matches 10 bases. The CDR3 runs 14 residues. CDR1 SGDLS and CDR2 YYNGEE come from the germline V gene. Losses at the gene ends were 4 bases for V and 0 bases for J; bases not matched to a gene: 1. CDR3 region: CASSRQGASYEQYF. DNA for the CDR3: TGTGCCAGCAGCAGACAGGGGGCCTCCTACGAGCAGTACTTC.

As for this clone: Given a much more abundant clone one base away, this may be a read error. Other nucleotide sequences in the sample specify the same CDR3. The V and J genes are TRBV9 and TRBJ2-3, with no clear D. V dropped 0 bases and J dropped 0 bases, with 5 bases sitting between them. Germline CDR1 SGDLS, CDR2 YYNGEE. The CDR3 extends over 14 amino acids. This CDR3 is CASSVVPSTDTQYF. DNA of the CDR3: TGTGCCAGCAGCGTAGTTCCGAGCACAGATACGCAGTATTTT.

This chain's CDR3 is CASSTAAGTSGPTDTQYF. In DNA, the CDR3 is TGTGCCAGCAGCACCGCCGCCGGGACTAGCGGACCGACAGATACGCAGTATTTT. The V and J genes are TRBV11-3 and TRBJ2-3, with 11 bases matching TRBD2. The CDR3 totals 18 residues. In germline, CDR1 is SGHNT, CDR2 YENEEA. V lost 5 bases to trimming and J lost 3 bases; unmatched junction nucleotides: 13.

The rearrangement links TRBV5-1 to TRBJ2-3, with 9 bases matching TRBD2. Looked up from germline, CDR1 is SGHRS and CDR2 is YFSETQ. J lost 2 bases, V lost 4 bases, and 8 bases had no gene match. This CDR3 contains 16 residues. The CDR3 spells CASSILAGSDTDTQYF. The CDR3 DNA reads TGCGCCAGCAGCATCCTAGCGGGATCAGACACAGATACGCAGTATTTT.

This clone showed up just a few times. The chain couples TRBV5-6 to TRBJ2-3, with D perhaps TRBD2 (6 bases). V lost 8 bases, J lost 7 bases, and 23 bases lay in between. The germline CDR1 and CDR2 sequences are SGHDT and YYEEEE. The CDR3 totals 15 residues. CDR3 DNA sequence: TGTGCCAGTGACGGGCGGCGTGTTCGGGACTATACGCAGTATTTT. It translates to CASDGRRVRDYTQYF.